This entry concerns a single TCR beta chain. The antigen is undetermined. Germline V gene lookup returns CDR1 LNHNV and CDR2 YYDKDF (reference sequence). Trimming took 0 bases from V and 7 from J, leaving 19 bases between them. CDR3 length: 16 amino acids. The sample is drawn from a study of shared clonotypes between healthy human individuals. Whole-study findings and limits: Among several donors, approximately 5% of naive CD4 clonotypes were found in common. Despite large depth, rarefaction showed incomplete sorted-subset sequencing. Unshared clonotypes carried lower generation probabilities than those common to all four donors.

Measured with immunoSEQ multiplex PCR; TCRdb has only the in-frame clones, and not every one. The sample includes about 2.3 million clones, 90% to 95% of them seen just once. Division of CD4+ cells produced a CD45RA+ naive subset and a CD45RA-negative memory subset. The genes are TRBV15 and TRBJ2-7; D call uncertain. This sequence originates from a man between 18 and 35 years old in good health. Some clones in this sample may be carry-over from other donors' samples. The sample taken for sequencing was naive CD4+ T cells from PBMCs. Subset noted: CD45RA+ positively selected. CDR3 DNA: TGTGCCACCAGCAGAGATCTGAAGGTTATAGGTCGGGAGCAGTACTTC. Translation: CATSRDLKVIGREQYF.